These T cell receptor beta chains were read from a single sample in a study of shared clonotypes between healthy human individuals. Method: immunoSEQ multiplex PCR; TCRdb's copy keeps in-frame clones and lacks some. The sample lists approximately 2.1 million clones; 93% were seen once. The sequencing sample was made of naive CD4+ T cells from PBMCs. These receptors were collected from a man aged 18 to 35 in good health. Some clones in this sample may be carry-over from other donors' samples. CDR3s include the opening cysteine and the closing phenylalanine or tryptophan. Fields, in order: CDR3 protein, CDR3 DNA, J gene, clone size, D gene, V gene. D genes are given only for firm matches. Not all rows give a size; the values are once, few, many and, for expanded clones, a class.

CASSLMIGGATGELFF	TGTGCCAGCAGCTTAATGATCGGGGGCGCCACCGGGGAGCTGTTTTTT	TRBJ2-2	once	NA	TRBV7-3
CASSLGGSSYEQYF	TGCGCCAGCAGCTTGGGCGGCAGCTCCTACGAGCAGTACTTC	TRBJ2-7	few	NA	TRBV5-1
CASSELGAPYQPQHF	TGCGCCAGCAGCGAGTTGGGGGCTCCTTACCAGCCCCAGCATTTT	TRBJ1-5	NA	NA	TRBV5-1
CASSLLAGGGYNEQFF	TGCGCCAGCAGCTTGCTCGCTGGGGGCGGATACAATGAGCAGTTCTTC	TRBJ2-1	NA	NA	TRBV5-1
CASSFRSSYEQYF	TGTGCCAGCAGTTTCAGGAGCTCCTACGAGCAGTACTTC	TRBJ2-7	NA	NA	TRBV28
CASSLGRGPTDTQYF	TGTGCCAGCAGCTTAGGGAGAGGGCCGACAGATACGCAGTATTTT	TRBJ2-3	NA	NA	TRBV7-2
CAISENGNYEQYF	TGTGCCATCAGTGAAAACGGCAACTACGAGCAGTACTTC	TRBJ2-7	NA	NA	TRBV10-3
CASSKVQPGLAGGYNEQFF	TGTGCCAGCAGCAAAGTCCAACCGGGACTAGCGGGAGGGTACAATGAGCAGTTCTTC	TRBJ2-1	NA	NA	TRBV21-1
CASGEVSDTQYF	TGTGCTAGTGGGGAGGTTTCAGATACGCAGTATTTT	TRBJ2-3	once	NA	TRBV12-5
CASSTGQYLNEKLFF	TGTGCCAGTAGTACCGGACAGTACCTCAATGAAAAACTGTTTTTT	TRBJ1-4	NA	NA	TRBV19
CASSLEGASGSHEQYF	TGTGCCAGCAGCTTAGAAGGGGCGAGCGGGAGTCACGAGCAGTACTTC	TRBJ2-7	NA	TRBD2	TRBV11-3
CASSLELLSSYNEQFF	TGTGCCAGCAGCTTGGAGCTTCTTAGCTCCTACAATGAGCAGTTCTTC	TRBJ2-1	NA	NA	TRBV5-6
CASRWTSGRTDTQYF	TGTGCCAGCAGGTGGACTAGCGGACGAACAGATACGCAGTATTTT	TRBJ2-3	NA	TRBD2	TRBV6-5
CASSVSGRLADTQYF	TGTGCCAGCAGCGTTAGCGGGAGGTTGGCAGATACGCAGTATTTT	TRBJ2-3	NA	TRBD2	TRBV11-3